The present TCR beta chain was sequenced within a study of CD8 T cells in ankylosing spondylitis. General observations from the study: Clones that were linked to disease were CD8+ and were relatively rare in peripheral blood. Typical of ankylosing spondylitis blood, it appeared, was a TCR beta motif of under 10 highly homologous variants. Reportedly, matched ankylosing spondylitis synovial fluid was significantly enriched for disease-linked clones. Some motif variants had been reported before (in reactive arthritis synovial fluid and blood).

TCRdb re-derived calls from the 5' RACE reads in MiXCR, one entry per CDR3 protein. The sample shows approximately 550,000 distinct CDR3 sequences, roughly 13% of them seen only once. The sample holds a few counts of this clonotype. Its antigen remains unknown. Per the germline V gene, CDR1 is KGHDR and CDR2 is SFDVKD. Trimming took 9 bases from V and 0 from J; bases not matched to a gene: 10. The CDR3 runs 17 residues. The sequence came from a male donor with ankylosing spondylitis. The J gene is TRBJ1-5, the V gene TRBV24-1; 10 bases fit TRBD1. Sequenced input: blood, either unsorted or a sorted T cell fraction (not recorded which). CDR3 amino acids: CATSGTGATDSNQPQHF. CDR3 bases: TGTGCCACCTCCGGGACAGGGGCCACCGATAGCAATCAGCCCCAGCATTTT.